This T cell receptor beta chain originates from a study of CD8 T cells in Susac syndrome. For the study at large: The sequenced Susac syndrome patients included over 5 who had clinically active disease and roughly eight who were in remission.

In blood CD8+ and CD4+ T cells, TCR beta underwent sequencing. An input of roughly 0.5 to 1 ug of RNA was subjected to reverse transcription using random hexamers. TCRdb redid the calling of the immunoSEQ multiplex PCR reads with MiXCR, one entry per CDR3 protein. In the table there are approximately 180,000 distinct CDR3 sequences, roughly nine tenths of which are singletons. Between the trimmed V and J ends, which lost 5 bases and 0 bases, there was a span of 13 bases. In germline, CDR1 is SGHRS, CDR2 YFSETQ. The CDR3 has 15 residues. This TCR was sampled from a human donor with Susac syndrome. The chain links TRBV5-1 to TRBJ2-3, with D perhaps matching TRBD1 (6 bases). Sequencing used CD4+ T cells from PBMCs. The CDR3, as DNA: TGCGCCAGCAGGAGGGGGACGGATAGCACAGATACGCAGTATTTT. Residues: CASRRGTDSTDTQYF.